These 14 T cell receptor beta chains came from one sample sequenced in a study of technical replicates of blood from a few donors. Measured with immunoSEQ multiplex PCR; TCRdb has only the in-frame clones, and not every one. The sample contains about 100,000 clones, around 95% of which appear only once. The sample was T cells isolated from PBMCs. The receptors derive from a human donor in good health.

The chain couples TRBV5-1 to TRBJ2-3, with D tentatively TRBD1 (5 bases). CDR1 and CDR2 from the germline V gene are SGHRS and YFSETQ. The V and J ends lost 7 bases and 2 bases respectively, with 14 bases between them. CDR3 length: 14 amino acids. The CDR3 DNA is TGCGCCAGCGGCCCAGGGTTGCTCACAGATACGCAGTATTTT. Its translation is CASGPGLLTDTQYF. Full variable domain (rest looked up from reference TRBV5-1 and TRBJ2-3): KAGVTQTPRYLIKTRGQQVTLSCSPISGHRSVSWYQQTPGQGLQFLFEYFSETQRNKGNFPGRFSGRQFSNSRSEMNVSTLELGDSALYLCASGPGLLTDTQYFGPGTRLTVL.

In nucleotides, the CDR3 is TGTGCCAGCACAGGGGAGATGAACACTGAAGCTTTCTTT. Translation gives CASTGEMNTEAFF. The chain is built from TRBV5-4 and TRBJ1-1, with D possibly TRBD1 on 6 matching bases. CDR1 and CDR2 from the germline V gene are SGHNT and YYREEE (reference sequence). This CDR3 is built from 13 residues. With 6 bases removed from V and 0 bases from J, the gap between germline ends came to 9 bases.

The gene calls are TRBV6-1 and TRBJ1-6, with D perhaps matching TRBD1 (6 bases). V lost 6 bases and J lost 6, with 12 bases in between. The CDR3 covers 14 residues. Germline V gene data show CDR1 as MNHNS and CDR2 as SASEGT. DNA for the CDR3: TGTGCCAGCAGCCAGACAGGCAGTAATTCACCCCTCCACTTT. Amino acid sequence: CASSQTGSNSPLHF.

The genes are TRBV30 and TRBJ1-1; 9 bases agree with TRBD1. This CDR3 has 13 residues. V trimming: 4 bases; J trimming: 11 bases; junction bases outside the gene matches: 11. Germline values: CDR1 GTSNPN, CDR2 SVGIG (reference sequence). CDR3 region: CAWKTGGRVWAFF. The CDR3, as DNA: TGTGCCTGGAAGACAGGGGGGCGGGTTTGGGCTTTCTTT.

This clone has just one count. This sequence joins TRBV6-5 and TRBJ1-1; 7 bases are a match to TRBD1. Germline lookup yields CDR1 MNHEY and CDR2 SVGAGI. The CDR3 has 11 amino acids. Losses at the gene ends were 6 bases for V and 11 bases for J; bases not matched to a gene: 6. The DNA of the CDR3 is TGTGCCAGCAGAAGGGGGCAAGAGGCTTTCTTT. Its translation: CASRRGQEAFF.

This rearrangement joins TRBV27 to TRBJ2-7; 10 nucleotides line up with TRBD2. The germline CDR1 and CDR2 sequences are MNHEY and SMNVEV (reference sequence). This CDR3 contains 13 residues. V lost 2 bases and J lost 6; bases outside the gene matches: 1. The CDR3 coding sequence is TGTGCCAGCAGTTTACGGACTAGCGGCGAGCAGTACTTC. Translated: CASSLRTSGEQYF.

The genes are TRBV5-4 and TRBJ1-6; 7 bases are shared with TRBD1. This CDR3 is 15 amino acids long. V was pared by 3 bases and J by 7 bases, with 7 bases of the junction left unmatched. The germline gives CDR1 SGHNT, CDR2 YYREEE (reference sequence). Written as DNA, the CDR3 is TGTGCCAGCAGCTCGCGGGAGGGGGCAAATTCACCCCTCCACTTT. It codes for CASSSREGANSPLHF.

This chain connects TRBV5-6 to TRBJ1-1; D might be TRBD1 (5 bases). Germline V gene sequence: CDR1 SGHDT, CDR2 YYEEEE. This CDR3 has 13 amino acids. Trimming pared 2 bases from V and 7 bases from J, leaving 12 bases between. CDR3 nucleotides: TGTGCCAGCAGCTTTCCAAGGGGACTTGAAGCTTTCTTT. Translating gives CASSFPRGLEAFF.

The rearrangement links TRBV5-4 to TRBJ2-1, with TRBD2 identical over 7 bases. The germline gives CDR1 SGHNT, CDR2 YYREEE (reference sequence). V shed 0 bases and J 8 bases; nucleotides not matched to a gene: 8. The length of the CDR3 is 15 residues. The CDR3 reads CASSLGRGLFHEQFF. CDR3 nucleotides: TGTGCCAGCAGCTTGGGGCGGGGGTTGTTCCATGAGCAGTTCTTC.

The chain couples TRBV19 to TRBJ2-1, with 9 bases that match TRBD2. From germline, CDR1 is LNHDA and CDR2 SQIVND (reference sequence). This CDR3 is 15 amino acids long. The ends lost 8 bases at V and 2 bases at J; junction bases unmatched: 7. Here the CDR3 reads CASFPGLAAYNEQFF. The CDR3 DNA reads TGTGCCAGTTTCCCGGGACTAGCCGCCTACAATGAGCAGTTCTTC.

V is TRBV4-1 and J is TRBJ2-1; D is ambiguous. The germline CDR1 and CDR2 sequences are MGHRA and YSYEKL. V was cut by 4 bases and J by 7 bases, with 8 bases left in between. The CDR3 is made up of 12 amino acids. The CDR3 nucleotides read TGCGCCAGCAGCCTCTCTAAAAATGAGCAGTTCTTC. The encoded protein is CASSLSKNEQFF.

This rearrangement joins TRBV14 to TRBJ2-1; perhaps TRBD2 as D (5 bases). The V gene lost 2 bases and the J gene lost 4 bases, with 15 bases spanning the gap. Germline V lookup: CDR1 SGHDN, CDR2 FVKESK. The CDR3 consists of 16 residues. In DNA form, the CDR3 reads TGTGCCAGCAGCCAAATCTCCAGCGGCCGATACAATGAGCAGTTCTTC. It yields the protein CASSQISSGRYNEQFF. The variable domain in full, completed from reference TRBV14 and TRBJ2-1, reads EAGVTQFPSHSVIEKGQTVTLRCDPISGHDNLYWYRRVMGKEIKFLLHFVKESKQDESGMPNNRFLAERTGGTYSTLKVQPAELEDSGVYFCASSQISSGRYNEQFFGPGTRLTVL.

The chain has TRBV28 and TRBJ2-1, with 7 bases fitting TRBD1. Germline V lookup: CDR1 MDHEN, CDR2 SYDVKM. The ends lost 3 bases at V and 6 bases at J; junction bases unmatched: 5. This CDR3 is built from 14 residues. The CDR3 DNA reads TGTGCCAGCAGTTTTAGGGACAGTTCCAATGAGCAGTTCTTC. Its translation is CASSFRDSSNEQFF.

The chain recombines TRBV19 with TRBJ1-5; 7 bases align to TRBD1. The V gene's germline CDR1 is LNHDA and CDR2 SQIVND (reference sequence). The CDR3 covers 16 residues. The trim removed 0 bases at V and 4 bases at J, leaving 6 bases unmatched. CDR3 sequence (DNA): TGTGCCAGTAGTATAGATCGCCGGACAGGTAATCAGCCCCAGCATTTT. It encodes CASSIDRRTGNQPQHF.